Listed here are 27 T cell receptor beta chains from one sample, sequenced in a study of Graves' ophthalmopathy and Graves' hyperthyroidism. Transcripts of RNA were the source for amplifying TCR beta CDR3 regions. An initial RT-PCR round employing HTBI primers preceded a second-round multiplex PCR. TCRdb analysed the multiplex PCR reads with MiXCR anew, one entry per CDR3 protein. The top ten clones hold approximately 2.4% of a sample with some 360,000 distinct CDR3 sequences, approximately 18% of them seen once. Input material: peripheral blood. These receptors were obtained from an adult woman with stable Graves' hyperthyroidism.

This clonotype has at least ten counts. The genes are TRBV28 and TRBJ2-7; TRBD2 matches at 7 bases. The CDR3 loop spans 15 amino acids. The V segment lost 4 bases and the J segment 5 bases; nucleotides outside the gene matches: 11. Germline CDR1 reads MDHEN; CDR2 reads SYDVKM. In DNA form, the CDR3 reads TGTGCCAGCAGTTCTCTCGGGACTACTAGCCACGAGCAGTACTTC. Its translation: CASSSLGTTSHEQYF. Full variable domain (outside the CDR3, taken from reference TRBV28 and TRBJ2-7): DVKVTQSSRYLVKRTGEKVFLECVQDMDHENMFWYRQDPGLGLRLIYFSYDVKMKEKGDIPEGYSVSREKKERFSLILESASTNQTSMYLCASSSLGTTSHEQYFGPGTRLTVT.

This clonotype was counted many times. The chain combines TRBV7-2 with TRBJ1-1, with a tentative D call TRBD1 (6 bases). The V gene lost 3 bases and the J gene lost 4 bases, with 12 bases spanning the gap. The CDR3 length is 14 residues. Germline V lookup: CDR1 SGHTA, CDR2 FQGNSA. CDR3 in amino acids: CASSFRQASTEAFF. The CDR3 DNA reads as TGTGCCAGCAGCTTCCGACAGGCGAGCACTGAAGCTTTCTTT.

This clonotype was counted between two and nine times. The chain is built from TRBV4-2 and TRBJ2-7; 12 nucleotides line up with TRBD2. Germline CDR1 reads LGHNA; CDR2 reads YNFKEQ. Trimming at V came to 1 base and at J to 7 bases, leaving 8 bases not matched to a gene. CDR3 length equals 16 residues. CDR3 nucleotide sequence: TGTGCCAGCAGCCAAGTGGCTAGCGGGAGGGATTGGGAGCAGTACTTC. The encoded protein is CASSQVASGRDWEQYF.

At least ten counts were recorded for this clonotype. The rearrangement joins TRBV7-2 to TRBJ1-6; TRBD1 matches at 8 bases. The germline V gene encodes CDR1 SGHTA and CDR2 FQGNSA. This CDR3 region has 12 residues. Trimming took 5 bases from V and 13 from J; bases not matched to a gene: 4. The CDR3 DNA follows: TGTGCCAGCAGCCTACGGACAGGGCCCCTCCACTTT. Translating it yields CASSLRTGPLHF.

This clonotype appeared many times. The rearrangement links TRBV28 to TRBJ2-2; 7 nucleotides match TRBD2. The CDR3 runs to 18 residues. Germline-derived CDR1 and CDR2 are MDHEN and SYDVKM. Unmatched junction bases numbered 18, after V lost 6 bases and J lost 5 bases. This chain's CDR3 is CASSLMHGSREFTGELFF. CDR3 nucleotide sequence: TGTGCCAGCAGCCTAATGCATGGGTCGCGGGAGTTTACCGGGGAGCTGTTTTTT.

This clonotype was seen ten or more times. The chain joins TRBV29-1 to TRBJ2-7, with unresolved D. Germline V lookup: CDR1 SQVTM, CDR2 ANQGSEA. With 5 bases removed from V and 0 bases from J, the gap between germline ends came to 11 bases. This CDR3 has 13 residues. The CDR3 here is CSVLSSHSYEQYF. As DNA, the CDR3 is TGCAGCGTTCTCTCGAGTCACTCCTACGAGCAGTACTTC.

This clonotype was recorded many times. The chain links TRBV5-1 to TRBJ1-1; D is undetermined. Germline-derived CDR1 and CDR2 are SGHRS and YFSETQ. V was shortened by 0 bases and J by 11 bases, with 14 bases between the two germline ends. CDR3 length: 13 amino acids. The CDR3 protein is CASSLGDRQSAFF. CDR3 sequence (DNA): TGCGCCAGCAGCTTGGGTGACCGCCAGTCCGCTTTCTTT.

The table lists this clonotype with many counts. The rearrangement uses TRBV20-1 and TRBJ1-2, with D unresolved. Trimming cost V 5 bases and J 4 bases, with 17 bases left between them. The CDR3 contains 14 residues. CDR1 is DFQATT and CDR2 is SNEGSKA in the germline V gene (reference sequence). CDR3 sequence (DNA): TGCAGTGCTCCCGTGACGGCCACGGGCTATGGCTACACCTTC. It translates to CSAPVTATGYGYTF.

This clonotype has a count of ten or more. The V gene is TRBV11-2, the J gene TRBJ2-2, with 8 bases aligning to TRBD1. Trimming took 3 bases from V and 4 from J; bases not matched to a gene: 1. This CDR3 contains 14 residues. CDR1 and CDR2 from the germline V gene are SGHAT and FQNNGV. The DNA of the CDR3 is TGTGCCAGCAGCTTGGACAGGGTCACCGGGGAGCTGTTTTTT. This encodes CASSLDRVTGELFF. Using reference TRBV11-2 and TRBJ2-2 for the parts outside the CDR3, the full variable domain is EAGVAQSPRYKIIEKRQSVAFWCNPISGHATLYWYQQILGQGPKLLIQFQNNGVVDDSQLPKDRFSAERLKGVDSTLKIQPAKLEDSAVYLCASSLDRVTGELFFGEGSRLTVL.

At least ten counts were recorded for this clonotype. This rearrangement joins TRBV27 to TRBJ2-7, with TRBD1 matching 8 bases. CDR3 length equals 15 residues. In germline, CDR1 is MNHEY, CDR2 SMNVEV (reference sequence). V trimming: 6 bases; J trimming: 2 bases; junction bases outside the gene matches: 9. The DNA for the CDR3 is TGTGCCAGCAGGGAATACGGACAGGGCACCTACGAGCAGTACTTC. This codes for CASREYGQGTYEQYF.

This clonotype came up many times. This chain uses TRBV6-1 with TRBJ2-5; D might be TRBD2 (5 bases). V was pared by 7 bases and J by 5 bases, with 14 bases between. Germline loops: CDR1 MNHNS, CDR2 SASEGT. The CDR3 sequence is 13 residues long. In DNA, the CDR3 is TGTGCCAGCAAAAGGACTGCAGCGGAGACCCAGTACTTC. Protein product: CASKRTAAETQYF.

This clonotype was counted at least ten times. The rearrangement links TRBV6-1 to TRBJ1-1, with 9 bases identical to TRBD1. This CDR3 is built from 15 residues. V lost 2 bases and J lost 6; bases outside the gene matches: 7. Per the germline V gene, CDR1 is MNHNS and CDR2 is SASEGT. The CDR3 loop is CASSELDRGLSEAFF. CDR3 DNA: TGTGCCAGCAGTGAATTGGACAGGGGTTTATCTGAAGCTTTCTTT.

This clonotype was found many times. The CDR3 DNA is TGTGCCAGCAGCTCACAGACAGGGGCCCCCTCCTACGAGCAGTACTTC. Its protein is CASSSQTGAPSYEQYF. V gene TRBV7-9 combines with J gene TRBJ2-7, with 8 positions matching TRBD1. Unmatched junction bases numbered 8, after V lost 4 bases and J lost 0 bases. From germline, CDR1 is SEHNR and CDR2 FQNEAQ (reference sequence). The CDR3 consists of 16 residues.

This clonotype turned up a few times. A read error may explain this, as a much larger clone is one base away. The V and J genes are TRBV2 and TRBJ2-7; D is perhaps TRBD2 (6 bases). Germline V gene sequence: CDR1 SNHLY, CDR2 FYNNEI. The CDR3 totals 14 residues. In nucleotides, the CDR3 is TGTGTCAGCAGTGAATGGGGAGGCTCCTACGAGCAGTACTTC. It yields the protein CVSSEWGGSYEQYF.

In this sample, this clonotype turned up many times. The chain carries TRBV5-1 and TRBJ1-1; D is unresolved. Germline CDR1 reads SGHRS; CDR2 reads YFSETQ. The length of the CDR3 is 14 residues. Deletions cut 0 bases from V and 5 bases from J, with 11 bases between. In DNA form, the CDR3 reads TGCGCCAGCAGCTTGGGGAGGGTCGGGACTGAAGCTTTCTTT. This codes for CASSLGRVGTEAFF.

The chain carries TRBV18 and TRBJ2-4; TRBD2 might be the D (7 bases). Between the trimmed V and J ends, which lost 2 bases and 6 bases, there was a span of 14 bases. This CDR3 spans 15 amino acids. Germline CDR1 reads KGHSH; CDR2 reads LQKENI. The CDR3 DNA reads as TGTGCCAGCTCACCAGAGGGGGGGCTTGGAAACATTCAGTACTTC. Translating gives CASSPEGGLGNIQYF.

This clonotype was seen a few times. A much larger clone differs by one base, so this may be a read error. The genes are TRBV29-1 and TRBJ2-4, with D perhaps being TRBD1 or TRBD2 (5 bases each). The CDR3 has 12 amino acids. Germline V gene sequence: CDR1 SQVTM, CDR2 ANQGSEA. CDR3 region: CSVLPGRNEKFF. CDR3 DNA sequence: TGCAGCGTACTCCCGGGGCGGAACGAGAAGTTCTTC.

This rearrangement joins TRBV4-3 to TRBJ2-3; 8 bases map to TRBD2. CDR1 and CDR2 (germline): LGHNA, YSLEER. This CDR3 is built from 19 residues. The trim removed 4 bases at V and 3 bases at J, leaving 18 bases unmatched. CDR3: CASSPHLAGFSQSTDTQYF. CDR3 coding DNA: TGCGCCAGCAGCCCTCACCTAGCGGGCTTCTCTCAATCGACAGATACGCAGTATTTT.

This clonotype was recorded at least ten times. For the CDR3, the DNA is TGTGCCAGCAGCTTAGACGGAGCTTGGGGCAATCAGCCCCAGCATTTT. This codes for CASSLDGAWGNQPQHF. The chain combines TRBV7-9 with TRBJ1-5; D is unclear. CDR3 length equals 16 residues. Between the trimmed V and J ends, which lost 1 base and 2 bases, there was a span of 12 bases. Germline V CDR1 and CDR2: SEHNR, FQNEAQ (reference sequence). Based on the CDR3 plus reference TRBV7-9 and TRBJ1-5, the full variable domain is DTGVSQNPRHKITKRGQNVTFRCDPISEHNRLYWYRQTLGQGPEFLTYFQNEAQLEKSRLLSDRFSAERPKGSFSTLEIQRTEQGDSAMYLCASSLDGAWGNQPQHFGDGTRLSIL.

This clonotype occurred many times. The chain has TRBV12-3 or TRBV12-4 and TRBJ2-7, with a weak D call TRBD2 (5 bases). The CDR3 covers 13 residues. V was cut by 6 bases and J by 4 bases, with 13 bases left in between. CDR3 region: CASSPGPGYEQYF. CDR3 DNA sequence: TGTGCCAGCAGCCCCGGGCCGGGGTACGAGCAGTACTTC.

This clonotype was counted at least ten times. The rearrangement links TRBV4-1 to TRBJ2-5, with unresolved D. The germline gives CDR1 MGHRA, CDR2 YSYEKL. The CDR3 has 16 amino acids. The V end lost 4 bases, the J end lost 2 bases, and 17 bases lay between the germline ends. In DNA, the CDR3 is TGCGCCAGCAGCCGCGGACCGACGATCCCACAAGAGACCCAGTACTTC. As protein: CASSRGPTIPQETQYF.

In its sample, this clonotype was seen many times. This chain uses TRBV7-2 with TRBJ2-7, with 9 nucleotides matching TRBD2. Germline assignment: CDR1 SGHTA and CDR2 FQGNSA. J lost 4 bases, V lost 2 bases, and 3 bases had no gene match. The CDR3 is 14 amino acids. The CDR3 region is CASSLSGRRYEQYF. CDR3 DNA sequence: TGTGCCAGCAGCTTAAGCGGGAGGCGGTACGAGCAGTACTTC.

This clonotype has ten or more counts. V is TRBV11-1 and J is TRBJ2-5, with a weak D call TRBD2 (6 bases). The CDR3 length is 15 residues. Germline V gives CDR1 SGHAT, CDR2 FQDESV (reference sequence). Trimming removed 5 bases from V and 4 bases from J, with 17 bases in between. The CDR3 region is CASSILSGLRETQYF. The CDR3 coding sequence is TGTGCCAGCAGCATCCTCAGCGGACTAAGAGAGACCCAGTACTTC. Filled out from reference TRBV11-1 and TRBJ2-5, the complete variable domain reads EAEVAQSPRYKITEKSQAVAFWCDPISGHATLYWYRQILGQGPELLVQFQDESVVDDSQLPKDRFSAERLKGVDSTLKIQPAELGDSAMYLCASSILSGLRETQYFGPGTRLLVL.

Many counts were recorded for this clonotype. The chain employs TRBV2 and TRBJ2-7; TRBD2 agrees at 15 bases. Germline CDR1 reads SNHLY; CDR2 reads FYNNEI. Unmatched junction bases numbered 1, after V lost 6 bases and J lost 4 bases. This CDR3 region has 14 residues. CDR3 bases: TGTGCCAGCAGGGGGACTAGCGGGAGGTACGAGCAGTACTTC. This encodes CASRGTSGRYEQYF.

This clonotype was recorded many times. J is TRBJ1-2 and V is TRBV7-9; D is perhaps TRBD1 (5 bases). The CDR3 spans 16 residues. Between the trimmed V and J ends, which lost 1 base and 3 bases, there was a span of 15 bases. Germline CDR1 and CDR2: SEHNR and FQNEAQ (reference sequence). The CDR3 region is CASSLGGRRGDYGYTF. CDR3 nucleotide sequence: TGTGCCAGCAGCTTAGGCGGGCGGAGGGGAGACTATGGCTACACCTTC.

In this sample, this clonotype turned up a few times. V usage is TRBV30 and J usage is TRBJ1-2; tentative D call: TRBD1 (5 bases). The length of the CDR3 is 13 residues. V was trimmed by 3 bases and J by 4 bases, leaving 12 bases between them. The V gene's germline CDR1 is GTSNPN and CDR2 SVGIG (reference sequence). CDR3 DNA: TGTGCCTGGAGCGCGGGGACCTCCTATGGCTACACCTTC. Encoded protein: CAWSAGTSYGYTF.

There are many counts of this clonotype. The J gene is TRBJ1-1, the V gene TRBV28, with a tentative D call TRBD1 (5 bases). Trimming stripped 6 bases from V and 6 bases from J, with 14 bases between. Germline assignment: CDR1 MDHEN and CDR2 SYDVKM. CDR3 size: 13 residues. CDR3 DNA sequence: TGTGCCAGCAGCTTAGGCGGGGGAGCTGAAGCTTTCTTT. Its translation: CASSLGGGAEAFF. Based on the CDR3 plus reference TRBV28 and TRBJ1-1, the full variable domain is DVKVTQSSRYLVKRTGEKVFLECVQDMDHENMFWYRQDPGLGLRLIYFSYDVKMKEKGDIPEGYSVSREKKERFSLILESASTNQTSMYLCASSLGGGAEAFFGQGTRLTVV.